This T cell receptor (beta chain) was sequenced for a study of T cell repertoires in cytomegalovirus infection. A single record per CDR3 protein comes from TCRdb applying MiXCR to the reads. Counted here are 600,000 to 800,000 distinct CDR3 sequences, roughly 26% occurring once; the ten biggest clones make up 7.5% to 9%. The CDR3 has 15 residues. Germline CDR1 and CDR2: MNHEY and SMNVEV (reference sequence). V was pared by 5 bases and J by 7 bases, with 20 bases between. V usage is TRBV27 and J usage is TRBJ2-5, with a weak D call TRBD1 (5 bases). What was sequenced was CD8+ T cells from PBMCs. The receptor's source is a human donor in good health (CMV status not recorded). Some clones in this sample may be carry-over from other donors' samples. CDR3 residues: CASSARTWGGVTQYF. In nucleotides, the CDR3 is TGTGCCAGCAGTGCGCGAACGTGGGGCGGAGTGACCCAGTACTTC.